Shown below are 23 T cell receptor beta chains from a single sample sequenced in a study of T-cell reconstitution after alpha-beta-depleted transplantation in children. The library targeted TCRbeta and was prepared with unique molecular identifiers. Each CDR3 protein gets one entry after TCRdb re-called the PCR reads with MiXCR. The sample yields around 420,000 distinct CDR3 sequences, around 15% seen once. Here the sequenced sample was PBMCs, mostly from graft donor cells, taken 360 days after TCRalphabeta/CD19-depleted stem cell transplant. The receptors were sampled from a boy younger than two who had a stem cell transplant for Wiskott-Aldrich syndrome, so the T cells may come from the graft donor.

This clonotype was picked up many times. The chain employs TRBV10-2 and TRBJ2-5; possible D gene TRBD1, 6 bases. Trimming stripped 6 bases from V and 2 bases from J, with 13 bases between. The length of the CDR3 is 14 residues. Per germline, CDR1 WSHSY and CDR2 SAAADI. CDR3 sequence: CASSETGLQETQYF. The CDR3 DNA follows: TGCGCCAGCAGCGAGACAGGATTACAAGAGACCCAGTACTTC.

This clonotype was detected only a few times. This chain joins TRBV20-1 and TRBJ2-7; D call uncertain. Germline values: CDR1 DFQATT, CDR2 SNEGSKA (reference sequence). This CDR3 contains 15 residues. With 0 bases removed from V and 4 bases from J, the gap between germline ends came to 16 bases. This CDR3 is CSARDTPGPGYEQYF. For the CDR3, the DNA is TGCAGTGCTAGAGATACCCCCGGTCCCGGTTACGAGCAGTACTTC.

This clonotype was observed a few times. This chain uses TRBV3-1 with TRBJ2-5; 11 nucleotides line up with TRBD2. The length of the CDR3 is 19 residues. Germline CDR1 LGHDT, CDR2 YNNKEL (reference sequence). The ends lost 2 bases at V and 2 bases at J; junction bases unmatched: 13. Here the CDR3 DNA reads TGTGCCAGCAGCCAACGAATGGGACTAGCGGTAAACCTTCAAGAGACCCAGTACTTC. Encoded protein: CASSQRMGLAVNLQETQYF.

The chain employs TRBV10-1 and TRBJ2-2; no clear D. Germline V gene data show CDR1 as WNHNN and CDR2 as SYGVQD (reference sequence). This CDR3 has 13 amino acids. V lost 2 bases and J lost 1, with 2 bases in between. The CDR3 bases are TGCGCCAGCAGTGAGAGGAACACCGGGGAGCTGTTTTTT. Amino acid sequence: CASSERNTGELFF.

The chain employs TRBV9 and TRBJ2-2, with 7 bases identical to TRBD1. CDR3 length: 17 amino acids. The germline gives CDR1 SGDLS, CDR2 YYNGEE. V lost 0 bases and J lost 3; bases outside the gene matches: 8. The chain's CDR3 is CASSVVDRAKDTGELFF. Here the CDR3 DNA reads TGTGCCAGCAGCGTAGTCGACAGGGCGAAGGACACCGGGGAGCTGTTTTTT.

The rearrangement joins TRBV3-1 to TRBJ2-7; D remains ambiguous. The V end lost 0 bases, the J end lost 2 bases, and 11 bases lay between the germline ends. This CDR3 is 15 amino acids long. The germline CDR1 and CDR2 sequences are LGHDT and YNNKEL (reference sequence). The CDR3 loop reads CASSQDFGLTYEQYF. The CDR3 DNA sequence: TGTGCCAGCAGCCAAGATTTCGGCCTTACCTACGAGCAGTACTTC.

The chain joins TRBV12-3 or TRBV12-4 to TRBJ1-1, with D hard to call. This CDR3 is built from 14 residues. The V gene lost 6 bases and the J gene lost 0 bases, with 11 bases spanning the gap. CDR3 residues: CASSPNRLNTEAFF. In DNA, the CDR3 is TGTGCCAGCAGCCCTAACCGTTTGAACACTGAAGCTTTCTTT.

This clonotype occurred a few times. V usage is TRBV20-1 and J usage is TRBJ2-5; 14 bases match TRBD2. Germline-derived CDR1 and CDR2 are DFQATT and SNEGSKA (reference sequence). The CDR3 is made up of 18 amino acids. V was clipped by 6 bases and J by 5 bases; unmatched bases: 17. CDR3 region: CSAAGLAGESAKRETQYF. As DNA, the CDR3 is TGCAGTGCAGCGGGACTAGCGGGAGAGTCGGCTAAGAGGGAGACCCAGTACTTC.

This clonotype was counted ten times or more. The chain recombines TRBV7-9 with TRBJ2-1, with 11 positions matching TRBD2. The CDR3 has 19 amino acids. V gave up 1 base and J gave up 6 bases; unmatched junction bases: 14. CDR1 and CDR2 from the germline V gene are SEHNR and FQNEAQ (reference sequence). The DNA for the CDR3 is TGTGCCAGCAGCTTAGACAACCTACTGCTTAGCGGGAGGGCCAATGAGCAGTTCTTC. Encoded protein: CASSLDNLLLSGRANEQFF.

J is TRBJ2-1 and V is TRBV15; 7 bases agree with TRBD2. Germline CDR1 reads LNHNV; CDR2 reads YYDKDF (reference sequence). V gave up 0 bases and J gave up 7 bases; unmatched junction bases: 9. The CDR3 contains 16 residues. The CDR3 coding sequence is TGTGCCACCAGCAGAGAGGGGGGGAGGAAGGGGAATGAGCAGTTCTTC. The encoded protein is CATSREGGRKGNEQFF.

The J gene is TRBJ1-5, the V gene TRBV6-2 or TRBV6-3; D is uncertain. V shed 2 bases and J shed 3 bases, with 11 bases lying between them. The CDR3 has 15 residues. CDR1 and CDR2 from the germline V gene are MNHEY and SVGEGT. The chain's CDR3 is CASSYARQSNQPQHF. CDR3 DNA: TGTGCCAGCAGTTACGCTCGGCAGTCCAATCAGCCCCAGCATTTT.

This rearrangement joins TRBV12-3 or TRBV12-4 to TRBJ2-1, with a possible D match to TRBD1 (6 bases). The CDR3 totals 15 residues. The V end was cut by 4 bases, the J end by 2 bases, with 12 bases between. CDR3 coding DNA: TGTGCCAGCAGTTCGTACAGGGTTCCCTACAATGAGCAGTTCTTC. Protein product: CASSSYRVPYNEQFF.

This clonotype occurred a few times. The CDR3 DNA follows: TGTGCCAGCAGTTACGGGAAAGGGGGGAGCAATCAGCCCCAGCATTTT. It yields the protein CASSYGKGGSNQPQHF. The V and J genes are TRBV6-5 and TRBJ1-5; a possible D gene is TRBD1 (6 bases). With 2 bases removed from V and 1 base from J, the gap between germline ends came to 12 bases. The CDR3 totals 16 residues. Germline lookup yields CDR1 MNHEY and CDR2 SVGAGI.

The V gene is TRBV20-1, the J gene TRBJ2-7, with D maybe TRBD2 (5 bases). CDR1 and CDR2 from the germline V gene are DFQATT and SNEGSKA (reference sequence). This CDR3 is 12 amino acids long. The V and J ends lost 6 bases and 3 bases respectively, with 12 bases between them. The CDR3 DNA is TGCAGTGCCTCGGGATTCGACTACGAGCAGTACTTC. Its translation: CSASGFDYEQYF.

This clonotype was counted ten times or more. This rearrangement joins TRBV4-3 to TRBJ2-1, with 10 bases lining up with TRBD2. Germline CDR1 reads LGHNA; CDR2 reads YSLEER. J lost 4 bases, V lost 0 bases, and 9 bases had no gene match. This CDR3 contains 18 residues. In DNA, the CDR3 is TGCGCCAGCAGCCAAGAAGGTGAACTAGCGGGAAGGTACAATGAGCAGTTCTTC. The encoded protein is CASSQEGELAGRYNEQFF.

This rearrangement joins TRBV10-3 to TRBJ1-5; 7 nucleotides align to TRBD1. Germline CDR1 ENHRY, CDR2 SYGVKD. The ends lost 5 bases at V and 2 bases at J; junction bases unmatched: 6. The CDR3 contains 15 residues. The CDR3 bases are TGTGCCATCAGTCCCCACGGACAGGGCAATCAGCCCCAGCATTTT. Its translation: CAISPHGQGNQPQHF.

This clonotype was observed at least ten times. The CDR3 region has the DNA TGTGCCAGCAGCTTATCAATCGCACAAGAGACCCAGTACTTC. This encodes CASSLSIAQETQYF. The V call is TRBV7-9, the J call TRBJ2-5; D remains unclear. Germline loops: CDR1 SEHNR, CDR2 FQNEAQ (reference sequence). Trimming took 2 bases from V and 2 from J, leaving 9 bases between them. This CDR3 region has 14 residues.

In DNA, the CDR3 is TGTGCCAGCAGCTTAGAGAGGTGGGGCAGGGGGAGGGCCTTTGGAGAGACCCAGTACTTC. This encodes CASSLERWGRGRAFGETQYF. This chain joins TRBV11-2 and TRBJ2-5; either TRBD1 or TRBD2 may fit D (7 bases each). The CDR3 loop spans 20 amino acids. Trimming removed 0 bases at V and 4 bases at J, with 27 bases between. CDR1 SGHAT and CDR2 FQNNGV come from the germline V gene. The full variable domain, with the rest looked up from reference TRBV11-2 and TRBJ2-5, is EAGVAQSPRYKIIEKRQSVAFWCNPISGHATLYWYQQILGQGPKLLIQFQNNGVVDDSQLPKDRFSAERLKGVDSTLKIQPAKLEDSAVYLCASSLERWGRGRAFGETQYFGPGTRLLVL.

This clonotype was detected a few times. The J gene is TRBJ1-5, the V gene TRBV7-2; the D gene is possibly TRBD1 (5 bases). Germline V CDR1 and CDR2: SGHTA, FQGNSA. V lost 1 base and J 2 bases, leaving 9 bases between the germline ends. The CDR3 runs to 15 residues. The CDR3 here is CASSLEGYGNQPQHF. The CDR3 DNA sequence: TGTGCCAGCAGCTTAGAGGGGTACGGCAATCAGCCCCAGCATTTT.

The chain employs TRBV6-2 or TRBV6-3 and TRBJ2-2; D not certain. V shed 0 bases and J shed 5 bases, with 10 bases lying between them. The germline gives CDR1 MNHEY, CDR2 SVGEGT. The length of the CDR3 is 15 residues. CDR3 coding DNA: TGTGCCAGCAGTTACTCGATTTTTGTGACCGGGGAGCTGTTTTTT. It is translated as CASSYSIFVTGELFF.

The rearrangement links TRBV10-1 to TRBJ2-2, with 10 bases matching TRBD1. The germline gives CDR1 WNHNN, CDR2 SYGVQD (reference sequence). V shed 3 bases, J shed 3 bases, and the junction held 10 bases outside the gene matches. The CDR3 runs 18 residues. The DNA of the CDR3 is TGCGCCAGCAGTGACCCAGAAGGACAGGGGGGGCACACCGGGGAGCTGTTTTTT. Amino acids: CASSDPEGQGGHTGELFF.

This clonotype showed up just a few times. The V and J genes are TRBV19 and TRBJ2-7; TRBD1 is a possible D gene (5 bases). Trimming removed 9 bases from V and 3 bases from J, with 9 bases in between. There are 11 residues in the CDR3. Germline V lookup: CDR1 LNHDA, CDR2 SQIVND (reference sequence). The CDR3 sequence is CASSTGYEQYF. The CDR3 DNA sequence: TGTGCCAGCAGCACAGGCTACGAGCAGTACTTC.

This clonotype was recorded a few times. The genes are TRBV2 and TRBJ2-7, with D possibly TRBD2 on 5 matching bases. This CDR3 is 13 amino acids long. CDR1 and CDR2 (germline): SNHLY, FYNNEI. The ends were cut back, 7 bases at V and 2 bases at J, with 12 bases in the middle. CDR3 DNA: TGTGCCAGCACTCCGGGATCTGCCTACGAGCAGTACTTC. Its protein is CASTPGSAYEQYF. Variable domain in full (rest from reference TRBV2 and TRBJ2-7): EPEVTQTPSHQVTQMGQEVILRCVPISNHLYFYWYRQILGQKVEFLVSFYNNEISEKSEIFDDQFSVERPDGSNFTLKIRSTKLEDSAMYFCASTPGSAYEQYFGPGTRLTVT.